The 14 T cell receptor beta chains below all came from one sample that was sequenced in a study of blood T cell repertoires in COVID-19. Clones were sequenced by immunoSEQ multiplex PCR, and TCRdb holds only the in-frame ones, with some missing. The sample records 80,000 to 95,000 clones, roughly 80% being singletons. Sequenced: peripheral blood. Source of these receptors: an elderly man with active or convalescent COVID-19.

The chain has TRBV2 and TRBJ2-5; 8 bases agree with TRBD2. The J segment lost 2 bases and the V segment lost 6 bases, leaving 14 bases of the junction unmatched. The CDR3 consists of 17 residues. The germline V gene has CDR1 SNHLY and CDR2 FYNNEI. CDR3 in amino acids: CASSRGGSGISQETQYF. The CDR3 DNA is TGTGCCAGCAGCCGCGGGGGTAGCGGGATCTCACAAGAGACCCAGTACTTC. Full variable domain (outside the CDR3, taken from reference TRBV2 and TRBJ2-5): EPEVTQTPSHQVTQMGQEVILRCVPISNHLYFYWYRQILGQKVEFLVSFYNNEISEKSEIFDDQFSVERPDGSNFTLKIRSTKLEDSAMYFCASSRGGSGISQETQYFGPGTRLLVL.

This chain connects TRBV6-1 to TRBJ1-2, with 7 bases fitting TRBD1. The CDR3 contains 16 residues. CDR1 and CDR2 (germline): MNHNS, SASEGT. V was pared by 3 bases and J by 0 bases, with 7 bases of the junction left unmatched. This CDR3 reads CASSETDRAPNYGYTF. CDR3 bases: TGTGCCAGCAGTGAGACCGACAGGGCCCCTAACTATGGCTACACCTTC.

The V call is TRBV4-1, the J call TRBJ2-3; tentative D call: TRBD1 (5 bases). V was pared by 1 base and J by 3 bases, with 14 bases between. This CDR3 spans 16 amino acids. Per the germline V gene, CDR1 is MGHRA and CDR2 is YSYEKL. The CDR3 bases are TGCGCCAGCAGCCAAGCACCTTACAGGCGGACAGATACGCAGTATTTT. This translates into CASSQAPYRRTDTQYF.

This clone was found once. This chain joins TRBV7-2 and TRBJ2-3; no reliable D call. Germline values: CDR1 SGHTA, CDR2 FQGNSA. This CDR3 contains 14 residues. V lost 5 bases and J 1 base, leaving 10 bases between the germline ends. This CDR3 is CASSPRGGTDTQYF. The CDR3 DNA sequence: TGTGCCAGCAGCCCCCGCGGAGGCACAGATACGCAGTATTTT.

This clone was seen a single time. V and J are TRBV13 and TRBJ2-7; no clear D gene. The CDR3 runs to 13 residues. Looked up from germline, CDR1 is PRHDT and CDR2 is FYEKMQ (reference sequence). Trimming removed 1 base from V and 4 bases from J, with 8 bases in between. The CDR3 protein is CASSLAPSYEQYF. For the CDR3, the DNA is TGTGCCAGCAGCTTAGCCCCCAGTTACGAGCAGTACTTC.

The chain uses TRBV29-1 and TRBJ2-3; TRBD1 matches at 8 bases. CDR1 is SQVTM, CDR2 ANQGSEA, per germline. The V gene end was trimmed by 1 base and the J gene end by 5 bases; junction bases not matched to a gene: 8. The CDR3 extends over 15 amino acids. The CDR3 region is CSVEVFRGRGDTQYF. The CDR3, as DNA: TGCAGCGTTGAAGTATTCAGGGGGCGCGGAGATACGCAGTATTTT.

The chain has TRBV5-1 and TRBJ2-7, with 8 bases fitting TRBD2. V shed 4 bases, J shed 0 bases, and the junction held 21 bases outside the gene matches. Germline CDR1 SGHRS, CDR2 YFSETQ. CDR3 length equals 20 residues. As DNA, the CDR3 is TGCGCCAGCAGCCCCGGGCTAGGGGCGGGGGGCATACGAAGCTCCTACGAGCAGTACTTC. Protein sequence: CASSPGLGAGGIRSSYEQYF.

This clone has just a few counts. This chain connects TRBV19 to TRBJ2-7, with 7 bases matching TRBD1. The CDR3 totals 13 residues. Per the germline V gene, CDR1 is LNHDA and CDR2 is SQIVND (reference sequence). The ends lost 5 bases at V and 3 bases at J; junction bases unmatched: 4. The CDR3 coding sequence is TGTGCCAGTAGTCGACAGGGATACTACGAGCAGTACTTC. Protein product: CASSRQGYYEQYF.

The CDR3, as DNA: TGCGCCAGCAGCTCCGGACAGGGAGTAGTCACTGAAGCTTTCTTT. It translates to CASSSGQGVVTEAFF. The chain recombines TRBV5-1 with TRBJ1-1; TRBD1 agrees at 8 bases. Germline values: CDR1 SGHRS, CDR2 YFSETQ. This CDR3 contains 15 residues. V was pared by 3 bases and J by 4 bases, with 8 bases of the junction left unmatched.

This clone was detected a few times. The gene calls are TRBV2 and TRBJ1-2; no definite D call. This CDR3 is 14 amino acids long. Trimming pared 10 bases from V and 3 bases from J, leaving 18 bases between. Germline V gene lookup returns CDR1 SNHLY and CDR2 FYNNEI. CDR3 sequence: CATTYGRLDYGYTF. The CDR3 DNA reads TGTGCCACCACCTACGGGAGGCTGGACTATGGCTACACCTTC.

V and J are TRBV9 and TRBJ2-5; 8 bases agree with TRBD2. CDR3 length equals 15 residues. V lost 0 bases, J lost 4 bases, and 5 bases stayed unmatched. Germline CDR1 is SGDLS and CDR2 is YYNGEE. CDR3 bases: TGTGCCAGCAGCGTAGGGACTAGCTGGGCAGAGACCCAGTACTTC. Translating it yields CASSVGTSWAETQYF.

The genes are TRBV6-5 and TRBJ1-3; D may be TRBD1 (5 bases). The CDR3 has 16 amino acids. With 2 bases removed from V and 0 bases from J, the gap between germline ends came to 11 bases. Germline V gene sequence: CDR1 MNHEY, CDR2 SVGAGI. CDR3 DNA: TGTGCCAGCAGTTACAGGGGAGGAATCTCTGGAAACACCATATATTTT. It is translated as CASSYRGGISGNTIYF.

V and J are TRBV3-1 (or the pseudogene TRBV3-2) and TRBJ1-5; 9 nucleotides agree with TRBD1. CDR3 length: 15 residues. V shed 3 bases, J shed 6 bases, and the junction held 6 bases outside the gene matches. The germline CDR1 and CDR2 sequences are LGHDT and YNNKEL (reference sequence). This CDR3 reads CASSQDGTGSQPQHF. The CDR3, as DNA: TGTGCCAGCAGCCAGGACGGGACAGGGAGTCAGCCCCAGCATTTT.

CDR3 in DNA: TGCGCCAGCAGCCCTAGCGGGGGGGGGCCAGATACGCAGTATTTT. As protein: CASSPSGGGPDTQYF. This chain connects TRBV5-1 to TRBJ2-3; 12 bases match TRBD2. CDR3 size: 15 residues. CDR1 and CDR2 from the germline V gene are SGHRS and YFSETQ. The ends lost 4 bases at V and 4 bases at J; junction bases unmatched: 4.